This T cell receptor (beta chain) was sequenced for a study of T cell clones after liver transplantation (dated by TCRdb to about 2019). As for the study more broadly: The samples were obtained from ITN030ST, a randomized trial that attempted immunosuppression withdrawal within 2 years after liver transplantation. Donor-reactive T cell clones were identified using TCRbeta sequencing after a pre-transplant mixed lymphocyte reaction and were then followed in post-transplant blood. Third party-reactive TCRbeta sequences from pre-transplant MLRs were also identified as an antigen-independent comparator for donor-reactive sequences. Of the eight recipients, a few were HCV-positive, while the remaining recipients had been transplanted for non-autoimmune, non-viral indications. Until randomization at 12-24 months post-transplant, subjects were given standard immunosuppression, with no induction therapy. To count as tolerant, a recipient had to stay completely off immunosuppression for at least one year without liver enzymes climbing beyond twice the upper limit of normal. Blood samples were collected pre-transplant, pre-randomization before withdrawal, and post-randomization after either complete withdrawal or failed withdrawal. The study cohort included 8 liver transplant recipients, of whom 3 were classified as tolerant and 5 as non-tolerant.

The CDR3, cysteine through phenylalanine, is 15 amino acids long. Only the CDR3 portion is preserved as DNA: 45 bases, with reading frame beginning at the first base. The germline V gene gives CDR1 as SGHVS and CDR2 as FQNEAQ. The V end gives up 4 bases and the J end 6 bases, leaving 9 bases in the junction not matched to a gene. Of note for this clone: What this receptor recognizes is not known. No much larger clone exists at a distance of one base, and base qualities are not known.

Overall results and qualifications from the work: When repertoire turnover was taken into account, detection of donor-reactive sequences was significantly reduced in 7 of 8 subjects for CD4 and in 8 of 8 subjects for CD8. In 5 of 8 subjects, circulating donor-reactive CD4 TCRbeta sequences decreased significantly after transplant, regardless of tolerance or HCV status. The conclusions were considered preliminary, being limited by small, heterogeneous patient numbers and non-standardized post-transplant time points. Low numbers of available donor cells limited the measurable donor-reactive repertoire in two subjects. The decline in donor-reactive sequences exceeded the decline in third party-reactive sequences, suggesting partial antigen-specific deletion that was unrelated to withdrawal success. Because no allograft tissue specimens were available, donor-reactive T cells may have migrated into the graft instead of being deleted.

Frozen genomic DNA underwent high-throughput TCRbeta CDR3 sequencing by immunoSEQ, including PCR amplification, mapping, bias correction and internal controls. Per the authors' processing: Only productive rearrangements were retained, and each unique TCRbeta sequence was defined by its CDR3 nucleotide sequence together with its V and J gene. For a sequence to be called donor-reactive, it needed a frequency of at least 0.01% and at least 5-fold expansion in CFSE-low cells compared with unstimulated pre-transplant cells. Per-subject minimum frequency thresholds, based on the lowest-template unstimulated sample, ensured at least 90% detection power. Repertoire turnover was measured by Jensen-Shannon divergence between the top 1000 TCRbeta sequences post- and pre-transplant. Changes in detection of donor-reactive sequences were tested with two-sided Fisher's exact tests. Not all clones reach the TCRdb copy of this immuneACCESS table, which keeps in-frame sequences only. Checked studies attribute under half of the gap to unresolved V genes and leave the rest unexplained. V, J and clone size are taken as reported in that table, and D and trimming were inferred from the DNA itself. The sample contains some 45,000 clones, approximately 86% of them found a single time. The top ten clones comprise 2% to 3% of the sample.

Thawed unstimulated PBMCs were stained for CD3, CD4 and CD8 and FACS-sorted into CD3+CD4+ and CD3+CD8+ populations. All 8 studied subjects were randomized to withdrawal of immunosuppression. The Qiagen DNeasy Blood and Tissue Kit was used for isolation of genomic DNA. The clonotype was recovered from a human patient who received a liver transplant. Because of the transplant, the T cells may be the graft donor's rather than the patient's own. This sequence uses TRBV7-8 and TRBJ1-5; 7 nucleotides in the junction match TRBD1. This material consisted of CD4+ T cells from blood, taken 24 months after liver transplant. For the CDR3, the sequence is CASSSRQGVGQPQHF. The nucleotide sequence is TGTGCCAGCAGCTCCCGACAGGGTGTGGGTCAGCCCCAGCATTTT. This CDR3, with the reference TRBV7-8 and TRBJ1-5 proteins standing in past its ends, gives the full variable domain GAGVSQSPRYKVAKRGQDVALRCDPISGHVSLFWYQQALGQGPEFLTYFQNEAQLDKSGLPSDRFFAERPEGSVSTLKIQRTQQEDSAVYLCASSSRQGVGQPQHFGDGTRLSIL.